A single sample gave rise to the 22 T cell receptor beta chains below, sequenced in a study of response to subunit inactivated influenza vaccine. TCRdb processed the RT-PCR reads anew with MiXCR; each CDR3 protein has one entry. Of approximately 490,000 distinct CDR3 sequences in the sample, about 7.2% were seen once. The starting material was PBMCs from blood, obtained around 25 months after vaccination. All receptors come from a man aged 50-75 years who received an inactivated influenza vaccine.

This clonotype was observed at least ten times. CDR3 sequence: CASSSRPYGYTF. CDR3 sequence (DNA): TGTGCCAGCAGTTCCCGACCCTATGGCTACACCTTC. This chain joins TRBV12-3 or TRBV12-4 and TRBJ1-2; D is unclear. The CDR3 runs 12 residues. Trimming took off 4 bases at V and 4 bases at J, with 7 bases between the two ends.

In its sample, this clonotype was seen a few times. In DNA form, the CDR3 reads TGTGCCAGCACCTCCCGTACAGGGGGCAATGAGCAGTTCTTC. Amino acids: CASTSRTGGNEQFF. The chain employs TRBV13 and TRBJ2-1, with 8 bases fitting TRBD1. Germline V gene data show CDR1 as PRHDT and CDR2 as FYEKMQ (reference sequence). The V and J ends lost 7 bases and 6 bases, in that order; junction bases with no gene match: 8. The length of the CDR3 is 14 residues.

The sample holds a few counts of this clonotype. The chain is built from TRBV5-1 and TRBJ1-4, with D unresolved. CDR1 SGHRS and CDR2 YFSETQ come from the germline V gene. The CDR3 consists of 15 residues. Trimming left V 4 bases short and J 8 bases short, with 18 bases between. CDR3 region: CASSPTRRSGEKLFF. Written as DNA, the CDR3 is TGCGCCAGCAGCCCAACGAGGAGGAGCGGAGAAAAACTGTTTTTT. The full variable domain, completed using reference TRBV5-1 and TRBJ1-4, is KAGVTQTPRYLIKTRGQQVTLSCSPISGHRSVSWYQQTPGQGLQFLFEYFSETQRNKGNFPGRFSGRQFSNSRSEMNVSTLELGDSALYLCASSPTRRSGEKLFFGSGTQLSVL.

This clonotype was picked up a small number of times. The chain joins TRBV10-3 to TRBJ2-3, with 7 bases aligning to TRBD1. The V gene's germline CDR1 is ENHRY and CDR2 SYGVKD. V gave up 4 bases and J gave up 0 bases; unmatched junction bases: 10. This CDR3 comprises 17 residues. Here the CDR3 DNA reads TGTGCCATCAGTGCCTATATACAGGGGTCTAGCACAGATACGCAGTATTTT. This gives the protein CAISAYIQGSSTDTQYF.

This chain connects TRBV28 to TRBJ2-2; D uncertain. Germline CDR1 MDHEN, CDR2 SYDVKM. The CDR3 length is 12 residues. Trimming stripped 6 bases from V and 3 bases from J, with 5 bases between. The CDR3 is CASRKYTGELFF. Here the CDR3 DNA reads TGTGCCAGCAGGAAGTACACCGGGGAGCTGTTTTTT.

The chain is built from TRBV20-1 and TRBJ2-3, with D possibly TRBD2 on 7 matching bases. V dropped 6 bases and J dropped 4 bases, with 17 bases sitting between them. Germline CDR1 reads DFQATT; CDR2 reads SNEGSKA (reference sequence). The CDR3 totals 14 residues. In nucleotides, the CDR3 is TGCAGTGCCCCCCGAGGGGGGGGTGCAGATACGCAGTATTTT. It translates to CSAPRGGGADTQYF.

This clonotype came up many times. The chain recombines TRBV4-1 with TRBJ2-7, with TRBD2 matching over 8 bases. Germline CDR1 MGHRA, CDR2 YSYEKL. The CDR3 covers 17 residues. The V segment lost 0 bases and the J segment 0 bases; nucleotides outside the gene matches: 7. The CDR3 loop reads CASSQEPWRGASYEQYF. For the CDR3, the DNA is TGCGCCAGCAGCCAAGAGCCTTGGCGGGGGGCCTCCTACGAGCAGTACTTC.

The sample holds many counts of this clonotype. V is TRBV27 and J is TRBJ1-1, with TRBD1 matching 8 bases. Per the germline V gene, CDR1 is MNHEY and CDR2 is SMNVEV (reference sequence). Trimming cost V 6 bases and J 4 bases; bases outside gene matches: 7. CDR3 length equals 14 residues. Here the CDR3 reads CASRATGVGTEAFF. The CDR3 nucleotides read TGTGCCAGCAGGGCGACAGGGGTCGGCACTGAAGCTTTCTTT.

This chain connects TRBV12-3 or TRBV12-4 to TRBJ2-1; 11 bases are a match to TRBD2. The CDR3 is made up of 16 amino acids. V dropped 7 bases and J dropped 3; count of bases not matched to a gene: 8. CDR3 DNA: TGTGCCAGCAAACCGACTAGCGGGGTCCTCTACAATGAGCAGTTCTTC. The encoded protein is CASKPTSGVLYNEQFF.

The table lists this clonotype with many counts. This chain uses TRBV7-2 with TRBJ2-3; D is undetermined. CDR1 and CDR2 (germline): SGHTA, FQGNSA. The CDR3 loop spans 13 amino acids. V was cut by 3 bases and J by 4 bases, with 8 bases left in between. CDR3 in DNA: TGTGCCAGCAGCTTTTCCGTTGCAGATACGCAGTATTTT. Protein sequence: CASSFSVADTQYF.

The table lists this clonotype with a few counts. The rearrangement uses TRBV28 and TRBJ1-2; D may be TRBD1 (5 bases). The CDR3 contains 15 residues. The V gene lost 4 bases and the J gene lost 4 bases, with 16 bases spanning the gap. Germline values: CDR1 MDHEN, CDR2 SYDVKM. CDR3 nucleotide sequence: TGTGCCAGCAGTTCCGGGACGGTGGGGGGCTATGGCTACACCTTC. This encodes CASSSGTVGGYGYTF.

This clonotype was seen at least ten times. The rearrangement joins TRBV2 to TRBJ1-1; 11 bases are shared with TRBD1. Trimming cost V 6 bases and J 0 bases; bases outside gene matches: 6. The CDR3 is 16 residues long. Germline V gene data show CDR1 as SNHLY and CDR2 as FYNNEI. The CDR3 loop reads CASRRDRGIMNTEAFF. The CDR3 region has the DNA TGTGCCAGCAGAAGGGACAGGGGGATTATGAACACTGAAGCTTTCTTT.

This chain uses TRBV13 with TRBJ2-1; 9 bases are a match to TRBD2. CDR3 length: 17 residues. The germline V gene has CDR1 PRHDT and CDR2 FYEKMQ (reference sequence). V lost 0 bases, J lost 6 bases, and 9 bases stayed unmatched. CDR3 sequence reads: CASSLGRAGLAGNEQFF. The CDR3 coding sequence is TGTGCCAGCAGCTTAGGCCGAGCGGGACTAGCAGGCAATGAGCAGTTCTTC.

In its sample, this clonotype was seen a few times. The CDR3 sequence is CASRDIRGSSSYNEQFF. CDR3 in DNA: TGTGCCAGCAGGGATATCCGGGGCTCGAGCTCCTACAATGAGCAGTTCTTC. The chain has TRBV6-2 or TRBV6-3 and TRBJ2-1; the D gene could be TRBD1 or TRBD2 (5 bases each). V lost 6 bases to trimming and J lost 0 bases, with 18 bases between them. The CDR3 runs to 17 residues. Germline values: CDR1 MNHEY, CDR2 SVGEGT.

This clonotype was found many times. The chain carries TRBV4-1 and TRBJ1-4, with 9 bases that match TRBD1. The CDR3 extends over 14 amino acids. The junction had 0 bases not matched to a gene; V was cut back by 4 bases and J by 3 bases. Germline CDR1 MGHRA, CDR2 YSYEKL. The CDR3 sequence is CASSRDRANEKLFF. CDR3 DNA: TGCGCCAGCAGCCGGGACAGGGCTAATGAAAAACTGTTTTTT.

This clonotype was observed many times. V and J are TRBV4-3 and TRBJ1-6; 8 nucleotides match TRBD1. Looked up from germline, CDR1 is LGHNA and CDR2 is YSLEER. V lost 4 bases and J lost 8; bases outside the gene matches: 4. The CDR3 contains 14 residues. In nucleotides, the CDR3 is TGCGCCAGCAGCCCCGACAGGGGTTATTCACCCCTCCACTTT. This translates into CASSPDRGYSPLHF.

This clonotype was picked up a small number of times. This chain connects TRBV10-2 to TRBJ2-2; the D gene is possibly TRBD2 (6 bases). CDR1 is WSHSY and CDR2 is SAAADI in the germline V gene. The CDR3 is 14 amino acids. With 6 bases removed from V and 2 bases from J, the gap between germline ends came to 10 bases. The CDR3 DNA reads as TGCGCCAGCAGGGCGGGGAAAAACACCGGGGAGCTGTTTTTT. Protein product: CASRAGKNTGELFF.

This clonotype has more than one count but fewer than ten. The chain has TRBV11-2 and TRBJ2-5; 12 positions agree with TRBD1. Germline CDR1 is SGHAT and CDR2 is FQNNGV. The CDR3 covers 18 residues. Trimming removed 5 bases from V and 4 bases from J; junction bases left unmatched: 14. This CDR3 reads CASSPKTGTGGYGETQYF. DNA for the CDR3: TGTGCCAGCAGCCCAAAAACCGGGACAGGGGGCTATGGAGAGACCCAGTACTTC.

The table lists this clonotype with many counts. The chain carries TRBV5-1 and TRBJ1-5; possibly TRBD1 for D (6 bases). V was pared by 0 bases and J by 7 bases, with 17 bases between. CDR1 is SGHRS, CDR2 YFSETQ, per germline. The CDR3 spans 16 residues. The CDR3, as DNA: TGCGCCAGCAGCTTGGCCCCCCTGGGGGCGGGGCAGCCCCAGCATTTT. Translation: CASSLAPLGAGQPQHF.

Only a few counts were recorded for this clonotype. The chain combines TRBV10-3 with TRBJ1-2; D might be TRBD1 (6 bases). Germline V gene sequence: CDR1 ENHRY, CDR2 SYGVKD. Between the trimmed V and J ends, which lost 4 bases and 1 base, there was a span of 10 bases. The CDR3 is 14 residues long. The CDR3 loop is CAISGGQNNYGYTF. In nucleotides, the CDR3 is TGTGCCATCAGTGGCGGACAGAATAACTATGGCTACACCTTC.

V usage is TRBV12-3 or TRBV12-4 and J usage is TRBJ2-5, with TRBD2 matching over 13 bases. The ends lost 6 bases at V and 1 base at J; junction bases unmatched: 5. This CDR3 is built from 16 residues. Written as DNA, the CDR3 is TGTGCCAGCAGCCGGACTAGCGGGAGAGGCCAAGAGACCCAGTACTTC. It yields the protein CASSRTSGRGQETQYF.

CDR3 amino acids: CASSQVPWGQREETQYF. The CDR3 region has the DNA TGTGCCAGCAGCCAAGTTCCGTGGGGACAGAGGGAAGAGACCCAGTACTTC. The J gene is TRBJ2-5, the V gene TRBV14, with TRBD1 matching over 7 bases. The length of the CDR3 is 17 residues. From germline, CDR1 is SGHDN and CDR2 FVKESK. Losses at the gene ends were 1 base for V and 3 bases for J; bases not matched to a gene: 11.